This T cell receptor (beta chain) comes out of a study of human thymus T cells. J gave up 7 bases and V 2 bases, and 7 bases lay outside the gene matches. Looked up from germline, CDR1 is SGHAT and CDR2 is FQNNGV. The CDR3 is 15 residues long. Among the donors, all were healthy Finnish infants having corrective surgery for congenital heart defects. Only four of the eight donors provided an approximately 0.45-1 mL blood sample. Clones were sequenced by immunoSEQ multiplex PCR, and TCRdb holds only the in-frame ones, with some missing. Of tens of thousands of clones listed, around 94% are singletons. The J gene is TRBJ2-1, the V gene TRBV11-2, with 8 bases lining up with TRBD2. Sequenced input: blood. The sequence was collected from a boy younger than two with a congenital heart defect but otherwise immunologically healthy. CDR3 nucleotide sequence: TGTGCCAGCAGCTTATTCGGGGGGGCCTGGAATGAGCAGTTCTTC. Translated: CASSLFGGAWNEQFF. Drawing the rest from reference TRBV11-2 and TRBJ2-1, the complete variable domain is EAGVAQSPRYKIIEKRQSVAFWCNPISGHATLYWYQQILGQGPKLLIQFQNNGVVDDSQLPKDRFSAERLKGVDSTLKIQPAKLEDSAVYLCASSLFGGAWNEQFFGPGTRLTVL.